The 19 T cell receptor beta chains below were found in one sample sequenced in a study of blood T cell repertoires in COVID-19. Method: immunoSEQ multiplex PCR; TCRdb's copy keeps in-frame clones and lacks some. In the table there are 50,000 to 65,000 clones, 70% to 90% of which are singletons. What was sequenced was peripheral blood. These receptors all come from a man between 40 and 49 years old with active COVID-19.

The chain employs TRBV3-1 (or the pseudogene TRBV3-2) and TRBJ1-4; D is unclear. The CDR3 is 16 amino acids. V shed 1 base and J shed 8 bases, with 17 bases lying between them. In germline, CDR1 is LGHDT, CDR2 YNNKEL (reference sequence). The CDR3: CASSQARSLAIEKLFF. Written as DNA, the CDR3 is TGTGCCAGCAGCCAAGCGAGGAGTCTAGCAATCGAAAAACTGTTTTTT.

The V call is TRBV27, the J call TRBJ2-1; 10 bases fit TRBD2. After removal of 1 base from V and 9 bases from J, the junction contained 3 bases not matched to a gene. Germline CDR1 MNHEY, CDR2 SMNVEV (reference sequence). The CDR3 spans 14 residues. CDR3 nucleotides: TGTGCCAGCAGTTTATTATTAGCGGGAGGTGAGCAGTTCTTC. Its protein product is CASSLLLAGGEQFF.

This chain joins TRBV6-5 and TRBJ2-7, with D perhaps matching TRBD2 (5 bases). This CDR3 has 15 amino acids. Germline loops: CDR1 MNHEY, CDR2 SVGAGI. Trimming removed 7 bases from V and 0 bases from J, with 16 bases in between. This chain's CDR3 is CASILGVPNSYEQYF. For the CDR3, the DNA is TGTGCCAGCATATTGGGAGTCCCAAACTCCTACGAGCAGTACTTC.

The chain couples TRBV28 to TRBJ2-1; 13 positions agree with TRBD2. The trim removed 4 bases at V and 4 bases at J, leaving 13 bases unmatched. This CDR3 has 19 residues. Germline CDR1 MDHEN, CDR2 SYDVKM. This CDR3 is CASSWPPTSGRPDYNEQFF. The CDR3, as DNA: TGTGCCAGCAGTTGGCCCCCGACTAGCGGGAGGCCGGATTACAATGAGCAGTTCTTC.

The chain is built from TRBV15 and TRBJ1-2, with a tentative D call TRBD1 (6 bases). This CDR3 is 13 amino acids long. V was cut by 3 bases and J by 8 bases, with 13 bases left in between. From germline, CDR1 is LNHNV and CDR2 YYDKDF (reference sequence). The CDR3 region has the DNA TGTGCCACCAGCAGGGGGGCGGGGGAAGGCTACACCTTC. Encoded protein: CATSRGAGEGYTF.

The V gene is TRBV3-1 (or the pseudogene TRBV3-2), the J gene TRBJ2-2; perhaps TRBD2 as D (6 bases). Germline V gene lookup returns CDR1 LGHDT and CDR2 YNNKEL (reference sequence). CDR3 size: 14 residues. Trimming took 8 bases from V and 7 from J, leaving 17 bases between them. The CDR3, as DNA: TGTGCCAGCCGATCGCTAGGGAGGAACGGGGAGCTGTTTTTT. It is translated as CASRSLGRNGELFF.

This rearrangement joins TRBV6-5 to TRBJ1-2; D gene unclear. The CDR3 has 15 amino acids. Trimming took 0 bases from V and 1 from J, leaving 9 bases between them. CDR1 MNHEY and CDR2 SVGAGI come from the germline V gene. CDR3 bases: TGTGCCAGCAGTTACTCCCCAGGATTTAACTATGGCTACACCTTC. It specifies CASSYSPGFNYGYTF.

The CDR3 here is CSTGTGLGGETQYF. In DNA, the CDR3 is TGCAGTACCGGGACAGGGTTAGGGGGGGAGACCCAGTACTTC. The chain links TRBV29-1 to TRBJ2-5; 9 nucleotides match TRBD1. This CDR3 contains 14 residues. Per the germline V gene, CDR1 is SQVTM and CDR2 is ANQGSEA.

This clone was found a few times. The chain couples TRBV12-3 or TRBV12-4 to TRBJ1-6; TRBD1 matches 7 bases. V shed 5 bases and J 12 bases; nucleotides not matched to a gene: 7. The CDR3 loop spans 13 amino acids. DNA for the CDR3: TGTGCCAGCAGTCCCTACCAGGGGGGACCCCTCCACTTT. This gives the protein CASSPYQGGPLHF.

The chain carries TRBV29-1 and TRBJ2-7, with D maybe TRBD2 (6 bases). CDR3 size: 14 residues. Germline lookup yields CDR1 SQVTM and CDR2 ANQGSEA. Trimming stripped 8 bases from V and 1 base from J, with 18 bases between. Here the CDR3 reads CSSRDFPGSYEQYF. The CDR3 nucleotides read TGCAGCTCTAGGGACTTCCCGGGGTCCTACGAGCAGTACTTC.

V usage is TRBV6-5 and J usage is TRBJ1-1; D gene ambiguous. This CDR3 is built from 14 residues. V shed 8 bases and J shed 6 bases, with 19 bases lying between them. Germline CDR1 is MNHEY and CDR2 is SVGAGI. The DNA of the CDR3 is TGTGCCAGCTCCCTGGTTAAGGGAGAGGCTGAAGCTTTCTTT. Its translation: CASSLVKGEAEAFF.

CDR3 region: CASSRAQGVESSNQPQHF. The CDR3 coding sequence is TGTGCCAGCAGTCGTGCCCAGGGGGTTGAGAGTTCAAATCAGCCCCAGCATTTT. The chain has TRBV28 and TRBJ1-5, with 7 bases matching TRBD1. Germline CDR1 is MDHEN and CDR2 is SYDVKM. Trimming removed 5 bases from V and 4 bases from J; junction bases left unmatched: 17. This CDR3 region has 18 residues.

The rearrangement joins TRBV27 to TRBJ1-5; perhaps TRBD1 as D (6 bases). The V gene lost 6 bases and the J gene lost 4 bases, with 16 bases spanning the gap. Germline V lookup: CDR1 MNHEY, CDR2 SMNVEV (reference sequence). This CDR3 contains 15 residues. The CDR3, as DNA: TGTGCCAGCAGGCCCCAGACAGGTCGGAATCAGCCCCAGCATTTT. Translating it yields CASRPQTGRNQPQHF.

The chain recombines TRBV7-9 with TRBJ1-6; unclear D gene. The CDR3 sequence is 12 residues long. The germline V gene has CDR1 SEHNR and CDR2 FQNEAQ (reference sequence). Trimming cost V 5 bases and J 5 bases, with 4 bases left between them. The CDR3 here is CASSLDNSPLHF. The CDR3 bases are TGTGCCAGCAGCCTTGATAATTCACCCCTCCACTTT.

This clone showed up just once. The CDR3 DNA follows: TGTGCCAGCAGTTTATTGTTGGGGGACAGGTATAATTCACCCCTCCACTTT. Its translation is CASSLLLGDRYNSPLHF. The chain uses TRBV27 and TRBJ1-6, with TRBD1 identical over 8 bases. The CDR3 is made up of 17 amino acids. Trimming removed 1 base from V and 4 bases from J; junction bases left unmatched: 6. Germline V gives CDR1 MNHEY, CDR2 SMNVEV (reference sequence).

J is TRBJ1-5 and V is TRBV6-5; the D gene is possibly TRBD1 (6 bases). The CDR3 loop spans 14 amino acids. From germline, CDR1 is MNHEY and CDR2 SVGAGI. Between the trimmed V and J ends, which lost 7 bases and 4 bases, there was a span of 14 bases. The CDR3 sequence is CASTPQGGNQPQHF. For the CDR3, the DNA is TGTGCCAGCACCCCACAGGGAGGGAATCAGCCCCAGCATTTT.

The rearrangement links TRBV15 to TRBJ2-7; 8 nucleotides align to TRBD1. Germline CDR1 LNHNV, CDR2 YYDKDF (reference sequence). V was pared by 1 base and J by 0 bases, with 5 bases of the junction left unmatched. This CDR3 has 16 residues. The CDR3 nucleotides read TGTGCCACCAGCAGAGCGGGACAGGCCTACTCCTACGAGCAGTACTTC. Residues: CATSRAGQAYSYEQYF.

This chain links TRBV6-6 with TRBJ2-1, with TRBD2 matching over 9 bases. The CDR3 length is 14 residues. Germline V gene lookup returns CDR1 MNHNY and CDR2 SVGAGI (reference sequence). V dropped 8 bases and J dropped 9; count of bases not matched to a gene: 11. The chain's CDR3 is CASAIAGEVGEQFF. The DNA of the CDR3 is TGTGCCAGCGCTATAGCGGGAGAAGTCGGTGAGCAGTTCTTC.

This chain's CDR3 is CATSDPLRAGVGDTQYF. CDR3 coding DNA: TGTGCCACCAGTGACCCCCTCAGAGCGGGAGTTGGAGATACGCAGTATTTT. V and J are TRBV24-1 and TRBJ2-3; 8 nucleotides agree with TRBD2. CDR3 size: 17 residues. J gave up 5 bases and V 4 bases, and 13 bases lay outside the gene matches. Germline CDR1 is KGHDR and CDR2 is SFDVKD.